This section outlines one T cell receptor beta chain sequence together with its context. The target antigen is unknown. Germline V CDR1 and CDR2: KGHSH, LQKENI. The CDR3 sequence is 16 residues long. After removal of 4 bases from V and 6 bases from J, the junction contained 12 bases not matched to a gene. It was via CD45RO/CCR7/CD25/CD127/CD95/CD27 that CD4+ naive, central memory, regulatory and stem cell-like memory cells were sorted. These data originate in a study of beta chain features in type 1 diabetes. At the level of the study: Across every sample, some 110 million sorted cells were examined in total. Study observations and caveats: Compared with healthy donors, patients appeared to share more similar naive, central memory and regulatory TCRB repertoires. Researchers report that Type 1 diabetes patients had moderately but significantly shorter TCRB CDR3s across all four CD4+ subsets.

cDNA synthesis used the whole RNA isolate, giving expressed TCRB sequences. Some clones are missing from TCRdb's copy, which holds only in-frame ones; the method was immunoSEQ multiplex PCR. Found here are 150,000 to 200,000 clones, around 9.7% of them singletons; the top ten hold roughly 0.72%. The V gene is TRBV18, the J gene TRBJ1-2; 9 nucleotides align to TRBD1. The sequencing sample was made of central memory CD4+ T cells from blood. This TCR derives from a woman in her twenties or thirties with type 1 diabetes. The CDR3 loop is CASSQRFDGTGNGYTF. CDR3 nucleotides: TGTGCCAGCTCACAGCGTTTCGATGGGACAGGGAATGGCTACACCTTC.